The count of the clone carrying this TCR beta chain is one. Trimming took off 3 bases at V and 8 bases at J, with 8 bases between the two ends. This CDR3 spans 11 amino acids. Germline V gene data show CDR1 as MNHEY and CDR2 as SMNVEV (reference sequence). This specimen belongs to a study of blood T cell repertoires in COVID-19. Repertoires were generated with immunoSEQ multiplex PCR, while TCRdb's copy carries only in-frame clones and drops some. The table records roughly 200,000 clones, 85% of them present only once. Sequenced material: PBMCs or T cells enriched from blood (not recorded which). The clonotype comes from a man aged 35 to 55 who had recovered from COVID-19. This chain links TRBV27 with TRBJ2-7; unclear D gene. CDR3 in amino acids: CASSFLSKQYF. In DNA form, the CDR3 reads TGTGCCAGCAGTTTTCTCAGTAAGCAGTACTTC.